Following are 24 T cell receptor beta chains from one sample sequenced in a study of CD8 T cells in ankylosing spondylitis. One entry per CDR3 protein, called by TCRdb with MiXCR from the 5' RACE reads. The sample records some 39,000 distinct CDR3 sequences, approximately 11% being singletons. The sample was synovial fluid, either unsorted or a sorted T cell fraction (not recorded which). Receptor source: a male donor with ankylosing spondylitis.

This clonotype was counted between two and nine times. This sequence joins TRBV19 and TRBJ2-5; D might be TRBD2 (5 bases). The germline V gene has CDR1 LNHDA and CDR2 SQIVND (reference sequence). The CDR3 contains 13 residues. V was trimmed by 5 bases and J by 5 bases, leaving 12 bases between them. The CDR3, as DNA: TGTGCCAGTAGTTCCCGATCGGGGGAGACCCAGTACTTC. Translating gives CASSSRSGETQYF. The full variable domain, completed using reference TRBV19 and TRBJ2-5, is DGGITQSPKYLFRKEGQNVTLSCEQNLNHDAMYWYRQDPGQGLRLIYYSQIVNDFQKGDIAEGYSVSREKKESFPLTVTSAQKNPTAFYLCASSSRSGETQYFGPGTRLLVL.

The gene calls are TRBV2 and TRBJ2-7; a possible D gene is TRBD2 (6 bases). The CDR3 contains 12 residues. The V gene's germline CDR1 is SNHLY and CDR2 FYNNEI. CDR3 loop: CAAGTSVYEQYF. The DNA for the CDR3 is TGTGCAGCCGGGACTTCCGTCTACGAGCAGTACTTC.

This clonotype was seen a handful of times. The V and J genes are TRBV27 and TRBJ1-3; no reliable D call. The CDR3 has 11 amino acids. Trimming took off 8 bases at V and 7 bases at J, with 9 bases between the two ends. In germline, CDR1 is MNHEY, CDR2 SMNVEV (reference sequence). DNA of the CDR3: TGTGCCAGCTCTAGTGGGAACACCATATATTTT. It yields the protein CASSSGNTIYF.

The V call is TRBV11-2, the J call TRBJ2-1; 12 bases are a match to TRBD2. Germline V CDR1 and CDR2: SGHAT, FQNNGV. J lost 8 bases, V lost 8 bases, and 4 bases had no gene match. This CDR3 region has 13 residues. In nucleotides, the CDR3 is TGTGCCAGCGGACTAGCGGGATGGGATGAGCAGTTCTTC. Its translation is CASGLAGWDEQFF.

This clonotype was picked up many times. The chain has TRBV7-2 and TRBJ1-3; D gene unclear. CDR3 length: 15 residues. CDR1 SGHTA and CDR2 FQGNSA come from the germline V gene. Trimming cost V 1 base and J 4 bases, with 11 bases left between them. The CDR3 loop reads CASSLGSRRGNTIYF. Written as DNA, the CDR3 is TGTGCCAGCAGCTTAGGTTCTCGACGGGGAAACACCATATATTTT.

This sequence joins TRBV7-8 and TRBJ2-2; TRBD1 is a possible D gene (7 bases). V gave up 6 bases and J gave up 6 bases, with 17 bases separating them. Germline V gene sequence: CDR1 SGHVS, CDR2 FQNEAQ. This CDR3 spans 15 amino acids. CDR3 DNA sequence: TGTGCCAGCAGAATCACAGGGGAGGCGGCCGGGGAGCTGTTTTTT. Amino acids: CASRITGEAAGELFF. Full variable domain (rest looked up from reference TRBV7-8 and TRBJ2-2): GAGVSQSPRYKVAKRGQDVALRCDPISGHVSLFWYQQALGQGPEFLTYFQNEAQLDKSGLPSDRFFAERPEGSVSTLKIQRTQQEDSAVYLCASRITGEAAGELFFGEGSRLTVL.

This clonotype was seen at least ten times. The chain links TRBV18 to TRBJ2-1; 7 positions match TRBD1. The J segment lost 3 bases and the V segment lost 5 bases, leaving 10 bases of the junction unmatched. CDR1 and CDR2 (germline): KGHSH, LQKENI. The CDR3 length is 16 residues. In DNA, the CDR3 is TGTGCCAGCTCAGTAACAGGGGTGAGGTTCTACAATGAGCAGTTCTTC. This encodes CASSVTGVRFYNEQFF.

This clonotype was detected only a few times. CDR3 nucleotide sequence: TGTGCCAGAACGGGGACTAGCGGCATTAATGAGCAGTTCTTC. Translated: CARTGTSGINEQFF. The chain recombines TRBV19 with TRBJ2-1; 11 bases match TRBD2. The CDR3 runs 14 residues. Germline-derived CDR1 and CDR2 are LNHDA and SQIVND (reference sequence). The ends lost 9 bases at V and 7 bases at J; junction bases unmatched: 8.

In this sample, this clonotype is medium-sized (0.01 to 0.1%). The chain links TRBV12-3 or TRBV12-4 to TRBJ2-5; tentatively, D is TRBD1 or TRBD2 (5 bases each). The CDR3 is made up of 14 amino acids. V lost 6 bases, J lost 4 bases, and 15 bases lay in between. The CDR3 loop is CASRRDVGPETQYF. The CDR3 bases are TGTGCCAGCAGGAGGGACGTAGGACCAGAGACCCAGTACTTC.

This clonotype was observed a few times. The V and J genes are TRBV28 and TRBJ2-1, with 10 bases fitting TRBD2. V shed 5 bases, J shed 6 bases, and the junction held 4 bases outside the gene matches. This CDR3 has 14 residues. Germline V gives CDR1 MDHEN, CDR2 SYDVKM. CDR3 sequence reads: CASSVIAGGNEQFF. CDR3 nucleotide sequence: TGTGCCAGCAGTGTGATAGCGGGAGGCAATGAGCAGTTCTTC. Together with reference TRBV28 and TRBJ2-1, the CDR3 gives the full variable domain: DVKVTQSSRYLVKRTGEKVFLECVQDMDHENMFWYRQDPGLGLRLIYFSYDVKMKEKGDIPEGYSVSREKKERFSLILESASTNQTSMYLCASSVIAGGNEQFFGPGTRLTVL.

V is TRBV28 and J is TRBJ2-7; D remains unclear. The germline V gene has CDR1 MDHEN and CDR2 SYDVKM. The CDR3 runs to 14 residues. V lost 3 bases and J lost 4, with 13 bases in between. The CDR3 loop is CASSLVSKGYEQYF. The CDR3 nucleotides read TGTGCCAGCAGTTTGGTTAGTAAGGGTTACGAGCAGTACTTC.

DNA for the CDR3: TGTGCCACCAGCAGATCCGGGCTAATAAACACTGAAGCTTTCTTT. Its protein product is CATSRSGLINTEAFF. The chain recombines TRBV15 with TRBJ1-1; D not certain. This CDR3 comprises 15 residues. The V end was cut by 2 bases, the J end by 2 bases, with 12 bases between. CDR1 and CDR2 (germline): LNHNV, YYDKDF (reference sequence).

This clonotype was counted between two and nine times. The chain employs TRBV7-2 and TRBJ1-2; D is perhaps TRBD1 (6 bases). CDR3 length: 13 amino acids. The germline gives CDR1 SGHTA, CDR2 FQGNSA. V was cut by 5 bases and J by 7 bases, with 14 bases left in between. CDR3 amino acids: CASSAEGVVGYTF. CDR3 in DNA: TGTGCCAGCAGCGCAGAGGGGGTTGTTGGCTACACCTTC.

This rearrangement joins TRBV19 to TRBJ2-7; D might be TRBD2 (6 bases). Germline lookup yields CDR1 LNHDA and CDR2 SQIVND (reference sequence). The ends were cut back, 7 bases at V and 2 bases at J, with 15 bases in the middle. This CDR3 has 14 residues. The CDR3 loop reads CASTSPGRTYEQYF. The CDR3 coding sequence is TGTGCCAGTACTTCCCCAGGGAGGACCTACGAGCAGTACTTC.

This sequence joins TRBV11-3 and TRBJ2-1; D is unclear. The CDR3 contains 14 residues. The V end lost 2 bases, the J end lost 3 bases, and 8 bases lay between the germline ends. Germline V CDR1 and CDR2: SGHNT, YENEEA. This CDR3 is CASSLRRNYNEQFF. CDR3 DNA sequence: TGTGCCAGCAGCTTAAGGCGGAACTACAATGAGCAGTTCTTC.

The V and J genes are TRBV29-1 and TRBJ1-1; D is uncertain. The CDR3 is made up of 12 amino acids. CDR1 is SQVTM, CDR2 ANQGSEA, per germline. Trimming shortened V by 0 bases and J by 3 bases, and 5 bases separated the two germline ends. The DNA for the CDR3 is TGCAGCGTTGAAGACAGGTACACTGAAGCTTTCTTT. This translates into CSVEDRYTEAFF.

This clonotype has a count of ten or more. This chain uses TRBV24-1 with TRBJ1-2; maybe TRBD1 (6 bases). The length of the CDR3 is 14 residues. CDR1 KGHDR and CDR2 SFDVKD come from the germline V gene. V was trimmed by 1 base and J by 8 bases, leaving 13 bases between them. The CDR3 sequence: CATSDLGTSMGYTF. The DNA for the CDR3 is TGTGCCACCAGTGATTTAGGGACATCTATGGGCTACACCTTC.

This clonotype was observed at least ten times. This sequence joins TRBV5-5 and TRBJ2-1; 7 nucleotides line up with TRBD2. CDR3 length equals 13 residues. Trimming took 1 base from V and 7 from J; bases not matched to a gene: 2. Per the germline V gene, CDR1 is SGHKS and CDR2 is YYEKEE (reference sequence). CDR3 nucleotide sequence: TGTGCCAGCAGCTTGTGGGGAGGGAATGAGCAGTTCTTC. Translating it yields CASSLWGGNEQFF.

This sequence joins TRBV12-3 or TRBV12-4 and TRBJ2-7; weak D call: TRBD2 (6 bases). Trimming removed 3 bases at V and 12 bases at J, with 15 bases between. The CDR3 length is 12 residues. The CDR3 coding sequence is TGTGCCAGCAGTTTTATGAGGGCGGGACGGTACTTC. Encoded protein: CASSFMRAGRYF.

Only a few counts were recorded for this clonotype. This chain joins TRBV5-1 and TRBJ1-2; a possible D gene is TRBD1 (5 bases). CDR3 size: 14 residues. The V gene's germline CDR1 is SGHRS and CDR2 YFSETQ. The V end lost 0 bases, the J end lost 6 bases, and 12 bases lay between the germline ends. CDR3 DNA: TGCGCCAGCAGCTTGGGACAGAATATAGATGGCTACACCTTC. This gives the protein CASSLGQNIDGYTF.

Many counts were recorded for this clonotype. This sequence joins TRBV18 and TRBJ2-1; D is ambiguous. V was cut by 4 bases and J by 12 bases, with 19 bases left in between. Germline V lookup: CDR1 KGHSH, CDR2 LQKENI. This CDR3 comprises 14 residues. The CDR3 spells CASSLLRIGRGQFF. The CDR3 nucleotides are TGTGCCAGCTCACTATTAAGGATAGGCCGCGGGCAGTTCTTC.

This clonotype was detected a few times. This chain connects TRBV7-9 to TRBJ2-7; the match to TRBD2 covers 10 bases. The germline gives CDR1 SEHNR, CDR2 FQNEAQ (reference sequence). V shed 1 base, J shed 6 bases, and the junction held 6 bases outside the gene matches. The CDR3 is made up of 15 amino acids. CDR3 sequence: CASSLEAGGPSEQYF. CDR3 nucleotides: TGTGCCAGCAGCTTAGAAGCGGGAGGGCCCTCCGAGCAGTACTTC.

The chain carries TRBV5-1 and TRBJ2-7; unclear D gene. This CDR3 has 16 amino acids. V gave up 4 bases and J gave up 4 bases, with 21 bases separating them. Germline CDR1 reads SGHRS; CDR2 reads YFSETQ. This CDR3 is CASSPEPSRRRYEQYF. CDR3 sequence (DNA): TGCGCCAGCAGCCCCGAACCCAGCAGGAGACGTTACGAGCAGTACTTC.

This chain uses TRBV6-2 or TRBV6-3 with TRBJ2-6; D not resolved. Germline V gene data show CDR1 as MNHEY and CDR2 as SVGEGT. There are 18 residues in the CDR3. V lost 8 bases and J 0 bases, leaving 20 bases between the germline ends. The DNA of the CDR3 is TGTGCCAGCTCCAGTAGGGCATTAACCCGCTCTGGGGCCAACGTCCTGACTTTC. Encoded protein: CASSSRALTRSGANVLTF.